The T cell receptor (beta chain) described here comes from a study of CD8 T cells in Susac syndrome. The CDR3 runs 13 residues. V was pared by 6 bases and J by 1 base, with 9 bases between. Germline V lookup: CDR1 MNHNY, CDR2 SVGAGI (reference sequence). This clonotype was detected once. Negative isolation was used for CD8+ and CD4+ T cells, and FACS enrichment was applied to TEMRA cells. The RNA, roughly 0.45 to 1 ug, was put through reverse transcription using random hexamers. A single record per CDR3 protein comes from TCRdb applying MiXCR to the immunoSEQ multiplex PCR reads. The sample holds about 150,000 distinct CDR3 sequences; 85% to 95% are singletons and the top ten take 0.15% to 0.2%.

The chain links TRBV6-6 to TRBJ1-1, with a weak D call TRBD1 (5 bases). This TCR derives from a human donor with Susac syndrome. Sample: CD4+ T cells from PBMCs. The DNA of the CDR3 is TGTGCCAGCAGGGGACCGGAGAACACTGAAGCTTTCTTT. Its translation is CASRGPENTEAFF.